This TCR beta chain came from a study of T cell repertoires in cytomegalovirus infection. Study in general: Both CMV infection and a matching HLA type were indicated by public TCR beta signatures. Findings and limits, study-wide: The cumulative frequency of public TCR beta families distinguished individuals who carried CMV together with the relevant HLA. HLA-C-restricted CMV-specific TCR beta clonotypes were dominant in the ex vivo response.

MiXCR, applied by TCRdb to the reads, yields one record per CDR3 protein. In the table there are 510,000 or so distinct CDR3 sequences, 26% of which are singletons. Of note for this clonotype: Its matching antigen is unknown.

This CDR3 region has 13 residues. Trimming removed 7 bases at V and 5 bases at J, with 14 bases between. Germline CDR1 SQVTM, CDR2 ANQGSEA. The gene calls are TRBV29-1 and TRBJ1-4; D gene unclear. The specimen sequenced was PBMCs. The clonotype comes from a human donor in good health (CMV status not recorded). Some clones in this sample may be carry-over from other donors' samples. In DNA form, the CDR3 reads TGCAGCGCTAGATCGTGGACGAATGAAAAACTGTTTTTT. Translation gives CSARSWTNEKLFF.